This passage covers 18 T cell receptor beta chains from one sample sequenced in a study of Ad26.COV2.S vaccination and SARS-CoV-2 variants. The protocol was immunoSEQ multiplex PCR, while the TCRdb copy is restricted to in-frame clones and leaves out a portion. The table shows roughly 350,000 clones, with more than 85% occurring only once. The treatment here: 19 received Ad26.COV2.S at low or high dose, single or two shots; five or six received placebo; per-sample allocation not given. Sampling was done on day 63 after the first vaccine or placebo injection. Sequences were derived from peripheral blood, sampled in a trial of Ad26.COV2.S vaccine versus placebo. These receptors were collected from a person between 18 and 65 years old who received the Ad26.COV2.S COVID-19 vaccine or a placebo.

This chain uses TRBV7-8 with TRBJ2-1; 8 positions match TRBD2. The germline V gene has CDR1 SGHVS and CDR2 FQNEAQ. The CDR3 covers 15 residues. V trimming: 2 bases; J trimming: 6 bases; junction bases outside the gene matches: 6. The DNA of the CDR3 is TGTGCCAGCAGCTTACCCAGCGGGAGTACCAATGAGCAGTTCTTC. Its protein product is CASSLPSGSTNEQFF. Full variable domain (missing parts from reference TRBV7-8 and TRBJ2-1): GAGVSQSPRYKVAKRGQDVALRCDPISGHVSLFWYQQALGQGPEFLTYFQNEAQLDKSGLPSDRFFAERPEGSVSTLKIQRTQQEDSAVYLCASSLPSGSTNEQFFGPGTRLTVL.

CDR3 protein: CASSMVQGASLYSNQPQHF. CDR3 nucleotide sequence: TGTGCCAGTAGTATGGTCCAGGGGGCTTCCCTTTATAGCAATCAGCCCCAGCATTTT. The chain has TRBV19 and TRBJ1-5, with 8 bases aligning to TRBD1. Trimming took 3 bases from V and 0 from J; bases not matched to a gene: 13. CDR3 length: 19 amino acids. The germline V gene encodes CDR1 LNHDA and CDR2 SQIVND (reference sequence).

The genes are TRBV5-1 and TRBJ2-5, with 8 bases fitting TRBD2. The germline V gene encodes CDR1 SGHRS and CDR2 YFSETQ. The V and J ends lost 9 bases and 7 bases, in that order; junction bases with no gene match: 23. The CDR3 spans 17 residues. CDR3 DNA: TGCGCCATTCCGCTTCGAGTCGTAGCGGGACGCCAGTTGACCCAGTACTTC. Its translation is CAIPLRVVAGRQLTQYF.

This chain uses TRBV24-1 with TRBJ2-5; 10 bases map to TRBD1. In germline, CDR1 is KGHDR, CDR2 SFDVKD. This CDR3 is built from 16 residues. The V gene end was trimmed by 4 bases and the J gene end by 3 bases; junction bases not matched to a gene: 7. CDR3 in amino acids: CATSDPTGGFEETQYF. Here the CDR3 DNA reads TGTGCCACCAGTGACCCGACAGGGGGCTTTGAAGAGACCCAGTACTTC.

This chain uses TRBV7-9 with TRBJ2-7; D perhaps matches TRBD2 (5 bases). V lost 0 bases and J lost 6, with 18 bases in between. The length of the CDR3 is 16 residues. Germline CDR1 is SEHNR and CDR2 is FQNEAQ (reference sequence). CDR3 sequence reads: CASSLATGSAPGEQYF. The CDR3 DNA reads as TGTGCCAGCAGCTTAGCAACGGGGAGTGCCCCCGGCGAGCAGTACTTC. The full variable domain, its missing parts supplied by reference TRBV7-9 and TRBJ2-7, is DTGVSQNPRHKITKRGQNVTFRCDPISEHNRLYWYRQTLGQGPEFLTYFQNEAQLEKSRLLSDRFSAERPKGSFSTLEIQRTEQGDSAMYLCASSLATGSAPGEQYFGPGTRLTVT.

The J gene is TRBJ2-2, the V gene TRBV6-5, with D perhaps matching TRBD1 (5 bases). The CDR3 sequence is 15 residues long. Trimming cost V 0 bases and J 5 bases, with 10 bases left between them. Per the germline V gene, CDR1 is MNHEY and CDR2 is SVGAGI. The CDR3 loop is CASSYSSAGTGELFF. The CDR3, as DNA: TGTGCCAGCAGTTACTCATCTGCAGGGACCGGGGAGCTGTTTTTT.

This clone was detected once. J is TRBJ2-3 and V is TRBV5-4; 12 bases line up with TRBD1. This CDR3 has 16 amino acids. Germline CDR1 SGHNT, CDR2 YYREEE (reference sequence). V dropped 4 bases and J dropped 3; count of bases not matched to a gene: 6. Here the CDR3 reads CASSAGTGGATDTQYF. The CDR3 bases are TGTGCCAGCAGCGCGGGGACAGGGGGCGCGACAGATACGCAGTATTTT. Combining the CDR3 with reference TRBV5-4 and TRBJ2-3 gives the whole variable domain ETGVTQSPTHLIKTRGQQVTLRCSSQSGHNTVSWYQQALGQGPQFIFQYYREEENGRGNFPPRFSGLQFPNYSSELNVNALELDDSALYLCASSAGTGGATDTQYFGPGTRLTVL.

The genes are TRBV27 and TRBJ2-1; D is unclear. The V end lost 6 bases, the J end lost 6 bases, and 12 bases lay between the germline ends. This CDR3 contains 13 residues. Germline loops: CDR1 MNHEY, CDR2 SMNVEV (reference sequence). CDR3 sequence reads: CASRSGPFNEQFF. In DNA, the CDR3 is TGTGCCAGCAGATCCGGGCCCTTCAATGAGCAGTTCTTC.

V usage is TRBV10-3 and J usage is TRBJ2-3; D perhaps matches TRBD2 (6 bases). This CDR3 comprises 14 residues. Germline V gives CDR1 ENHRY, CDR2 SYGVKD. Trimming took 3 bases from V and 4 from J, leaving 11 bases between them. The CDR3: CAISEEGGADTQYF. CDR3 DNA: TGTGCCATCAGTGAAGAGGGAGGCGCAGATACGCAGTATTTT.

The chain has TRBV3-1 (or the pseudogene TRBV3-2) and TRBJ2-7; a possible D gene is TRBD2 (6 bases). The V gene's germline CDR1 is LGHDT and CDR2 YNNKEL (reference sequence). Trimming removed 4 bases from V and 9 bases from J, with 10 bases in between. This CDR3 has 11 amino acids. The CDR3 sequence is CASSPTSSQYF. For the CDR3, the DNA is TGTGCCAGCAGCCCAACTAGCTCGCAGTACTTC.

This chain links TRBV9 with TRBJ2-1, with 9 nucleotides matching TRBD1. Unmatched junction bases numbered 11, after V lost 3 bases and J lost 7 bases. The length of the CDR3 is 16 residues. Germline CDR1 is SGDLS and CDR2 is YYNGEE. CDR3: CASSGGQGTVGNEQFF. The CDR3 region has the DNA TGTGCCAGCAGCGGCGGACAGGGGACGGTAGGTAATGAGCAGTTCTTC.

The chain recombines TRBV10-2 with TRBJ2-2; 11 bases fit TRBD2. The junction had 7 bases not matched to a gene; V was cut back by 6 bases and J by 4 bases. The CDR3 spans 16 residues. CDR1 and CDR2 (germline): WSHSY, SAAADI. The CDR3 sequence is CASSLLAGASTGELFF. The CDR3 DNA is TGCGCCAGCAGCTTACTAGCGGGGGCTAGCACCGGGGAGCTGTTTTTT.

The genes are TRBV28 and TRBJ1-2, with a weak D call TRBD1 (5 bases). CDR3 length: 13 residues. Germline CDR1 reads MDHEN; CDR2 reads SYDVKM. Trimming removed 8 bases at V and 0 bases at J, with 10 bases between. The CDR3 sequence: CASGTVTNYGYTF. CDR3 DNA sequence: TGTGCCAGCGGGACGGTAACTAACTATGGCTACACCTTC.

The chain joins TRBV19 to TRBJ2-5; the match to TRBD2 covers 12 bases. This CDR3 has 20 amino acids. The junction had 22 bases not matched to a gene; V was cut back by 9 bases and J by 2 bases. The germline CDR1 and CDR2 sequences are LNHDA and SQIVND (reference sequence). In DNA, the CDR3 is TGTGCCAGCTCTAGCGGGAGGGCTTTTCACAGAACCTCATTTCAAGAGACCCAGTACTTC. Amino acid sequence: CASSSGRAFHRTSFQETQYF.

The chain is built from TRBV19 and TRBJ1-2, with 7 positions matching TRBD1. Germline V gene sequence: CDR1 LNHDA, CDR2 SQIVND (reference sequence). V was pared by 5 bases and J by 6 bases, with 9 bases of the junction left unmatched. The CDR3 totals 14 residues. The CDR3, as DNA: TGTGCCAGTAGTTCCCGGACAGGAGCTGATGGCTACACCTTC. Protein product: CASSSRTGADGYTF. Complete variable domain (other parts from reference TRBV19 and TRBJ1-2): DGGITQSPKYLFRKEGQNVTLSCEQNLNHDAMYWYRQDPGQGLRLIYYSQIVNDFQKGDIAEGYSVSREKKESFPLTVTSAQKNPTAFYLCASSSRTGADGYTFGSGTRLTVV.

The rearrangement uses TRBV4-3 and TRBJ1-3, with D possibly matching TRBD1 (5 bases). CDR3 size: 16 residues. V dropped 4 bases and J dropped 0 bases, with 13 bases sitting between them. Germline V CDR1 and CDR2: LGHNA, YSLEER. In nucleotides, the CDR3 is TGCGCCAGCAGCCCCAGCGGACAAATCTCTGGAAACACCATATATTTT. Translating gives CASSPSGQISGNTIYF.

The chain links TRBV5-1 to TRBJ2-1, with D possibly matching TRBD2 (6 bases). Germline V lookup: CDR1 SGHRS, CDR2 YFSETQ. Trimming shortened V by 2 bases and J by 10 bases, and 16 bases separated the two germline ends. The CDR3 spans 14 residues. CDR3 DNA: TGCGCCAGCAGCTTTGCCGGGGGACTCGGAGAGCAGTTCTTC. Translation: CASSFAGGLGEQFF.

A few counts support this clone. This chain connects TRBV6-5 to TRBJ1-6; D might be TRBD1 (5 bases). This CDR3 has 15 amino acids. Trimming removed 6 bases from V and 4 bases from J, with 13 bases in between. Germline lookup yields CDR1 MNHEY and CDR2 SVGAGI. CDR3 DNA: TGTGCCAGCAGACAGGCAGGCCTGTATAATTCACCCCTCCACTTT. It specifies CASRQAGLYNSPLHF.